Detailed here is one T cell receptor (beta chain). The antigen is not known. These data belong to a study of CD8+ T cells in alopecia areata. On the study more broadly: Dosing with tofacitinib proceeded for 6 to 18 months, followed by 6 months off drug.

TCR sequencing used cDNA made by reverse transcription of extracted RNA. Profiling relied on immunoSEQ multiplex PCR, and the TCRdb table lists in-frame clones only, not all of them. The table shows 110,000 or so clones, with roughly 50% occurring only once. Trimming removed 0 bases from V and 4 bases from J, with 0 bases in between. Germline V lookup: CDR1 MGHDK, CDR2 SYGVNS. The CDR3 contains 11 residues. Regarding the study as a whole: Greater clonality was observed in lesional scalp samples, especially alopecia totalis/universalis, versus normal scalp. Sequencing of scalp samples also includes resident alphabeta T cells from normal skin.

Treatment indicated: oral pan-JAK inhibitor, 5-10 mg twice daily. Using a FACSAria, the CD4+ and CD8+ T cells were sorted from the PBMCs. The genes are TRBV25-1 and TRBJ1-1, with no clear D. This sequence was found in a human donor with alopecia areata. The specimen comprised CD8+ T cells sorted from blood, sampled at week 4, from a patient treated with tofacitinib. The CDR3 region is CASSEYTEAFF. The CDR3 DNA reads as TGTGCCAGCAGTGAATACACTGAAGCTTTCTTT.